Listed below are T cell receptor beta chains from one sample, sequenced in a study of somatic mutations in cytotoxic T cells in rheumatoid arthritis. Sequencing was performed with immunoSEQ multiplex PCR; in TCRdb, only in-frame clones are kept and a portion is missing. The sample records about 10,000 clones, 75% to 90% being singletons. Sequencing was performed on CD4+ T cells sorted from blood. The receptor set was obtained from a woman aged 18-29 years with rheumatoid arthritis. CDR3s leave out the opening cysteine and the closing phenylalanine or tryptophan.

j_call,v_call,cdr3_aa
TRBJ1-2,TRBV4-3,ASSHSTGGVYGYT
TRBJ2-2,TRBV10-3,AISGREGGSGELF
TRBJ2-3,TRBV19,ASSITSGYTDTQY
TRBJ2-1,TRBV7-2,ASSSYFGRGGLNEQF
TRBJ1-3,TRBV6-5,ASGAGENTIY
TRBJ2-4,TRBV6-5,ATSRADLAKNIQY
TRBJ2-1,TRBV4-1,ASSQGAAGGSYNEQF
TRBJ2-7,TRBV6-6,ASSYHTSGRHEQY
TRBJ2-1,TRBV11-3,ASSPSGTGQF
TRBJ2-5,TRBV10-1,ASSESLETQY
TRBJ1-1,TRBV2,ASRDRPINTEAF
TRBJ1-2,TRBV15,ATSGTPPGGYGYT
TRBJ1-5,TRBV6-1,ASSDVGRSNQPQH
TRBJ2-5,TRBV2,ASSEILAGGLETQY
TRBJ2-3,TRBV18,ASSPPLGGRRTDTQY
TRBJ1-1,TRBV6-1,ASRPSGTHTEAF
TRBJ1-1,TRBV27,ASSLWGTGSVTEAF
TRBJ2-7,TRBV10-3,AISDRGTYEQY
TRBJ2-3,TRBV7-3,ASSPPTEPDTQY
TRBJ1-5,TRBV28,ASSLWAAGGGQPQH
TRBJ1-6,TRBV27,ASSVQGKGNSPLH
TRBJ1-2,TRBV29-1,SVGLGGGGYT